The sequence of this T cell receptor (beta chain) was determined in a study of graft-versus-host responses after intestinal transplantation. After removal of 5 bases from V and 4 bases from J, the junction contained 14 bases not matched to a gene. The CDR3 has 17 residues. Germline CDR1 and CDR2: SGHAT and FQNNGV. Responders labeled with CFSE (approximately 200,000) were plated with approximately 200,000 irradiated, violet-dye-labeled stimulators. Sequencing used immunoSEQ multiplex PCR; TCRdb keeps in-frame clones, though not all of them. The sample has roughly 15,000 clones; 30% to 40% are singletons.

The sample here was alloreactive CD8+ T cells from a mixed lymphocyte reaction culture, taken before intestinal transplant. The subset is: CFSE-low proliferating T cells sorted from roughly six-day pre-transplant mixed lymphocyte reaction (GvH or HvG direction). V usage is TRBV11-2 and J usage is TRBJ2-5; 9 bases match TRBD1. The receptor comes from a human patient who received an intestinal transplant. CDR3 sequence reads: CASSRVGQGKRGETQYF. The CDR3 DNA reads TGTGCCAGCAGCCGAGTTGGACAGGGGAAGAGAGGAGAGACCCAGTACTTC.